These 15 T cell receptor beta chains share one sample of origin, sequenced in a study of blood T cell repertoires in COVID-19. TCRdb keeps only in-frame clones here, not all; method: immunoSEQ multiplex PCR. This table holds 14,000 or so clones, roughly 85% found once. Sequenced input: peripheral blood. These receptor sequences come from a man aged 35-49 years with active or convalescent COVID-19.

The chain couples TRBV5-1 to TRBJ1-1; D not certain. Germline assignment: CDR1 SGHRS and CDR2 YFSETQ. The CDR3 is 14 residues long. V gave up 1 base and J gave up 1 base, with 8 bases separating them. The CDR3: CASSLRSENTEAFF. CDR3 DNA: TGCGCCAGCAGCTTGAGGAGCGAGAACACTGAAGCTTTCTTT.

The V call is TRBV3-1 (or the pseudogene TRBV3-2), the J call TRBJ2-1, with a possible D match to TRBD2 (5 bases). The V gene's germline CDR1 is LGHDT and CDR2 YNNKEL (reference sequence). The V end lost 4 bases, the J end lost 6 bases, and 16 bases lay between the germline ends. The CDR3 runs to 15 residues. The CDR3 loop is CASSPGGVFGNEQFF. The CDR3, as DNA: TGTGCCAGCAGCCCCGGAGGCGTCTTCGGCAATGAGCAGTTCTTC.

The chain employs TRBV6-5 and TRBJ2-7; D is ambiguous. The ends were cut back, 7 bases at V and 3 bases at J, with 13 bases in the middle. The CDR3 has 13 amino acids. The germline V gene encodes CDR1 MNHEY and CDR2 SVGAGI. In DNA, the CDR3 is TGTGCCAGCATGCCCCAGGCTAACTACGAGCAGTACTTC. The encoded protein is CASMPQANYEQYF.

The chain links TRBV6-2 or TRBV6-3 to TRBJ2-7; 7 nucleotides match TRBD1. CDR3 length: 13 amino acids. Germline loops: CDR1 MNHEY, CDR2 SVGEGT. The ends lost 4 bases at V and 2 bases at J; junction bases unmatched: 2. CDR3 protein: CASSLQGTYEQYF. CDR3 sequence (DNA): TGTGCCAGCAGTTTACAGGGGACCTACGAGCAGTACTTC.

This chain joins TRBV24-1 and TRBJ2-7; D uncertain. Trimming pared 3 bases from V and 4 bases from J, leaving 9 bases between. The CDR3 extends over 13 amino acids. In germline, CDR1 is KGHDR, CDR2 SFDVKD. The CDR3 is CATSDPNSYEQYF. For the CDR3, the DNA is TGTGCCACCAGTGATCCGAACTCTTACGAGCAGTACTTC.

The V call is TRBV18, the J call TRBJ2-2, with 7 bases that match TRBD1. The CDR3 covers 15 residues. V trimming: 0 bases; J trimming: 5 bases; junction bases outside the gene matches: 3. Germline V gives CDR1 KGHSH, CDR2 LQKENI. The CDR3 protein is CASSPPGQPTGELFF. CDR3 in DNA: TGTGCCAGCTCACCACCGGGACAGCCTACCGGGGAGCTGTTTTTT. The whole variable domain, filled in from reference TRBV18 and TRBJ2-2, reads NAGVMQNPRHLVRRRGQEARLRCSPMKGHSHVYWYRQLPEEGLKFMVYLQKENIIDESGMPKERFSAEFPKEGPSILRIQQVVRGDSAAYFCASSPPGQPTGELFFGEGSRLTVL.

This chain joins TRBV5-8 and TRBJ2-3; 7 bases map to TRBD2. The V gene's germline CDR1 is SGHTS and CDR2 YDEGEE. The J segment lost 3 bases and the V segment lost 5 bases, leaving 6 bases of the junction unmatched. This CDR3 has 14 amino acids. CDR3 bases: TGTGCCAGCAGAGCTAGCGGATTTACAGATACGCAGTATTTT. Translated: CASRASGFTDTQYF.

The chain combines TRBV10-2 with TRBJ1-2; perhaps TRBD1 as D (5 bases). The germline V gene encodes CDR1 WSHSY and CDR2 SAAADI. The CDR3 contains 15 residues. V lost 0 bases and J 8 bases, leaving 16 bases between the germline ends. CDR3 amino acids: CASSESISGGRGYTF. As DNA, the CDR3 is TGCGCCAGCAGTGAGTCGATAAGTGGGGGGAGAGGCTACACCTTC.

The genes are TRBV29-1 and TRBJ1-5; TRBD1 is a possible D gene (5 bases). Germline loops: CDR1 SQVTM, CDR2 ANQGSEA. This CDR3 has 14 amino acids. Trimming left V 0 bases short and J 4 bases short, with 10 bases between. The CDR3 DNA reads TGCAGCGTTGAAGATCCCCGGGGGAATCAGCCCCAGCATTTT. Translation gives CSVEDPRGNQPQHF.

CDR3 in DNA: TGTGCCAGCAGCGTAGGGGGGAGGGAGTCCTACGAGCAGTACTTC. It yields the protein CASSVGGRESYEQYF. V and J are TRBV9 and TRBJ2-7; 7 bases fit TRBD2. This CDR3 has 15 amino acids. V shed 0 bases, J shed 1 base, and the junction held 4 bases outside the gene matches. Germline lookup yields CDR1 SGDLS and CDR2 YYNGEE.

CDR3 sequence: CASSTDLDGEQYF. The CDR3 bases are TGTGCCAGCAGCACCGATCTAGACGGAGAGCAGTACTTC. V is TRBV11-2 and J is TRBJ2-7; no clear D. Germline loops: CDR1 SGHAT, CDR2 FQNNGV. The V gene lost 5 bases and the J gene lost 7 bases, with 15 bases spanning the gap. There are 13 residues in the CDR3.

The sample holds one count of this clone. The rearrangement links TRBV7-2 to TRBJ1-3; 7 bases map to TRBD1. Trimming at V came to 5 bases and at J to 1 base, leaving 11 bases not matched to a gene. The CDR3 has 17 residues. The germline gives CDR1 SGHTA, CDR2 FQGNSA. The CDR3 sequence is CASSTWDSEFSGNTIYF. CDR3 sequence (DNA): TGTGCCAGCAGCACCTGGGACAGTGAGTTTTCTGGAAACACCATATATTTT.

The count of this clone is one. This sequence joins TRBV5-1 and TRBJ2-3, with 10 bases identical to TRBD1. Germline V CDR1 and CDR2: SGHRS, YFSETQ. The ends lost 4 bases at V and 2 bases at J; junction bases unmatched: 7. The CDR3 sequence is 16 residues long. The CDR3 region is CASSPLDRGATDTQYF. The CDR3 DNA reads as TGCGCCAGCAGCCCGTTGGACAGGGGGGCCACAGATACGCAGTATTTT.

The chain is built from TRBV12-3 or TRBV12-4 and TRBJ2-5; TRBD1 matches at 9 bases. V was clipped by 7 bases and J by 4 bases; unmatched bases: 4. The length of the CDR3 is 13 residues. The CDR3 region has the DNA TGTGCCAGCAACAGGGGGCAGCGAGAGACCCAGTACTTC. Translating it yields CASNRGQRETQYF.

V and J are TRBV6-5 and TRBJ1-1; perhaps TRBD1 as D (5 bases). The CDR3 extends over 14 amino acids. The V end was cut by 10 bases, the J end by 0 bases, with 15 bases between. In germline, CDR1 is MNHEY, CDR2 SVGAGI. In DNA form, the CDR3 reads TGTGCCACCGCCCTTTCAGGGTTGAACACTGAAGCTTTCTTT. Translation gives CATALSGLNTEAFF.